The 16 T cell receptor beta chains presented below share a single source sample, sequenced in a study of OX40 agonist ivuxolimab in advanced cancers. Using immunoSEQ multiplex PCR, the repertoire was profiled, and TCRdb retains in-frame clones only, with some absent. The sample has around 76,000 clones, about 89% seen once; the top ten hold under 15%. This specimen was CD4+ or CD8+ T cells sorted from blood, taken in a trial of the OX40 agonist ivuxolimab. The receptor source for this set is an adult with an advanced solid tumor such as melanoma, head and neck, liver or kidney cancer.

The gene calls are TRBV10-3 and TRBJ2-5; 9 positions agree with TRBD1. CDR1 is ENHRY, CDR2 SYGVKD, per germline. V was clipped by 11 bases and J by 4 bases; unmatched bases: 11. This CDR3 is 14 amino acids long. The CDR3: CASGTGPPGETQYF. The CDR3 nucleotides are TGTGCCTCCGGGACAGGGCCACCCGGAGAGACCCAGTACTTC.

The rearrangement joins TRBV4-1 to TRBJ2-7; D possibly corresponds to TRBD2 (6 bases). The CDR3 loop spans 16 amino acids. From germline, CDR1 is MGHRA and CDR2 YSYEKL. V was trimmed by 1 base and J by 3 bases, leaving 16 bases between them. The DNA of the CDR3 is TGCGCCAGCAGCCAAGGAACCGGGACTGCAAACTACGAGCAGTACTTC. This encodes CASSQGTGTANYEQYF.

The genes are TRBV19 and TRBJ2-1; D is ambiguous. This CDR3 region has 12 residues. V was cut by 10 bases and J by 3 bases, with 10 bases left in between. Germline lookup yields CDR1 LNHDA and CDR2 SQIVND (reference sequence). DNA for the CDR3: TGTGCCACAAACCCGGGCTACAATGAGCAGTTCTTC. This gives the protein CATNPGYNEQFF.

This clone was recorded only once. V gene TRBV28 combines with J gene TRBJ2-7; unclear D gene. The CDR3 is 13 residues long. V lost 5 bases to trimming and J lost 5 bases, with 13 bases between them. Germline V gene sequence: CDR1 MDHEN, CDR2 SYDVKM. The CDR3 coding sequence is TGTGCCAGCAGTCTACCCCATATAGACGAGCAGTACTTC. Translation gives CASSLPHIDEQYF.

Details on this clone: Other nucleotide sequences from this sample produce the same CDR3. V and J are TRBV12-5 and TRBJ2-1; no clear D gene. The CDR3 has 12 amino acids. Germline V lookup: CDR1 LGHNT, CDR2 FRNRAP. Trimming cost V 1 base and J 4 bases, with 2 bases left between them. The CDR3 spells CASGLGYNEQFF. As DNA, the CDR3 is TGTGCTAGTGGTTTGGGTTACAATGAGCAGTTCTTC.

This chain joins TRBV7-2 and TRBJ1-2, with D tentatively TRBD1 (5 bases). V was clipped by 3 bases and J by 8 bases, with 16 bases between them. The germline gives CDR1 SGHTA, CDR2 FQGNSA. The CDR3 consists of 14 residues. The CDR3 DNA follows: TGTGCCAGCAGCTTGGGGCTAGGAGTTTTCGGCTACACCTTC. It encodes CASSLGLGVFGYTF.

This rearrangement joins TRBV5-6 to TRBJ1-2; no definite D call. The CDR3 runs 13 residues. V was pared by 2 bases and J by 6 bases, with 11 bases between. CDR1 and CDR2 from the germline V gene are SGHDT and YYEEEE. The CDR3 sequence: CASSLSGGDGYTF. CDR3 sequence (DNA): TGTGCCAGCAGCTTAAGTGGAGGCGATGGCTACACCTTC.

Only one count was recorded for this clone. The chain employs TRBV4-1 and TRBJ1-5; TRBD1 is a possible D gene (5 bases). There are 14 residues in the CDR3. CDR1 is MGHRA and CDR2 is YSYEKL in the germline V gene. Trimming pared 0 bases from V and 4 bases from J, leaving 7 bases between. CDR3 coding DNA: TGCGCCAGCAGCCAAGACAGGGTTAATCAGCCCCAGCATTTT. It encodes CASSQDRVNQPQHF.

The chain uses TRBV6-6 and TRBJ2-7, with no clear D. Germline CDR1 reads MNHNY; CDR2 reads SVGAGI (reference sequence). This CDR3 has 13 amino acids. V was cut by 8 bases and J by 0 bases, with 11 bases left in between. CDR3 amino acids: CASEPRSSYEQYF. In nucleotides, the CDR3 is TGTGCCAGCGAGCCAAGGAGCTCCTACGAGCAGTACTTC.

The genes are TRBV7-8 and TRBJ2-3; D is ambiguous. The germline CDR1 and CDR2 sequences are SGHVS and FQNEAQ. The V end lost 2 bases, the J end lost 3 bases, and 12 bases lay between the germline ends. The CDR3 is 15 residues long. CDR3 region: CASSLFRDMTDTQYF. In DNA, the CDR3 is TGTGCCAGCAGCTTATTTCGCGATATGACAGATACGCAGTATTTT.

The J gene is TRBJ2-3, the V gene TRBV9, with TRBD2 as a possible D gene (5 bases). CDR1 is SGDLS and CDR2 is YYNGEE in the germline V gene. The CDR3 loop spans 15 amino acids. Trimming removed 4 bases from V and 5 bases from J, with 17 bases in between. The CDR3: CASSPLGMVGDTQYF. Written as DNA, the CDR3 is TGTGCCAGCAGCCCACTAGGAATGGTGGGAGATACGCAGTATTTT. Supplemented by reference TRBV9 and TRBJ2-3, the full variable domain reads DSGVTQTPKHLITATGQRVTLRCSPRSGDLSVYWYQQSLDQGLQFLIQYYNGEERAKGNILERFSAQQFPDLHSELNLSSLELGDSALYFCASSPLGMVGDTQYFGPGTRLTVL.

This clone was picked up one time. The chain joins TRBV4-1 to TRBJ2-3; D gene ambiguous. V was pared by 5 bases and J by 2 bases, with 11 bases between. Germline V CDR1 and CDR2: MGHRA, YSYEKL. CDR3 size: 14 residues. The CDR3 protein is CASSYDVFTDTQYF. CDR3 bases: TGCGCCAGCAGCTACGACGTGTTCACAGATACGCAGTATTTT.

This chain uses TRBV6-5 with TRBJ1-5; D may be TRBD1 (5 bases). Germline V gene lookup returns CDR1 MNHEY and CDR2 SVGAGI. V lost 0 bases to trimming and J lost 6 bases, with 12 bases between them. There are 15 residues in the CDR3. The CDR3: CASSYSFNGGQPQHF. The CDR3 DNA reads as TGTGCCAGCAGTTACTCCTTTAATGGGGGTCAGCCCCAGCATTTT.

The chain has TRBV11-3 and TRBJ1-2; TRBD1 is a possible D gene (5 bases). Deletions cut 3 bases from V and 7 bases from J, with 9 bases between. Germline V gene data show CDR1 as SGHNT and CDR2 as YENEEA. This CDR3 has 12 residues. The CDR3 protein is CASSLGGLGYTF. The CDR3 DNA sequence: TGTGCCAGCAGCTTGGGGGGTCTTGGCTACACCTTC.

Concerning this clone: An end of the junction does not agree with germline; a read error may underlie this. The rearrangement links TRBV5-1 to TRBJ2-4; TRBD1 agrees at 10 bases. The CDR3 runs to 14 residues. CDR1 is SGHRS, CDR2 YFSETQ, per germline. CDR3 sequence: CASRLGQGPNIQYF. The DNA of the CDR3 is TGCGCCAGCAGATTGGGACAGGGGCCGAACATTCAGTACTTC.

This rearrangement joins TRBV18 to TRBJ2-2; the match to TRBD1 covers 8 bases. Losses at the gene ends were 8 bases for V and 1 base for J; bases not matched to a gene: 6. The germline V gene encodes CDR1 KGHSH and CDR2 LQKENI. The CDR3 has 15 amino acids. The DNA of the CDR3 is TGTGCCAGCCCGAACGACAGGGGGAACACCGGGGAGCTGTTTTTT. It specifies CASPNDRGNTGELFF.